The 8 T cell receptor beta chains below all came from one sample that was sequenced in a study of blood T cell repertoires in COVID-19. Using immunoSEQ multiplex PCR, the repertoire was profiled, and TCRdb retains in-frame clones only, with some absent. The sample holds almost 50,000 clones; about 92% are singletons and the top ten take around 3.7%. The sample comprised peripheral blood. These receptors were collected from a human donor in a cohort sampled during active COVID-19.

This clone is a singleton in its sample. The chain is built from TRBV19 and TRBJ2-3, with 7 bases that match TRBD2. The CDR3 spans 15 residues. With V trimmed by 5 bases and J by 0 bases, 5 bases remained unmatched. The V gene's germline CDR1 is LNHDA and CDR2 SQIVND (reference sequence). The CDR3 here is CASSGLAASTDTQYF. CDR3 DNA sequence: TGTGCCAGTAGTGGGCTAGCGGCCAGCACAGATACGCAGTATTTT.

Here the CDR3 DNA reads TGTGCCAGCAAAGACCAGGGTGAAAAACTGTTTTTT. Its translation is CASKDQGEKLFF. The chain couples TRBV27 to TRBJ1-4; the D gene is possibly TRBD1 (5 bases). Germline-derived CDR1 and CDR2 are MNHEY and SMNVEV (reference sequence). This CDR3 has 12 amino acids. Trimming took 7 bases from V and 7 from J, leaving 10 bases between them.

J is TRBJ1-2 and V is TRBV2; 9 bases fit TRBD1. The CDR3 consists of 14 residues. J gave up 2 bases and V 4 bases, and 2 bases lay outside the gene matches. Germline values: CDR1 SNHLY, CDR2 FYNNEI. The CDR3 nucleotides are TGTGCCAGCAGTGCAGACAGGGGGAACTATGGCTACACCTTC. Protein: CASSADRGNYGYTF.

V is TRBV3-1 (or the pseudogene TRBV3-2) and J is TRBJ2-1; 9 bases are a match to TRBD2. Per germline, CDR1 LGHDT and CDR2 YNNKEL (reference sequence). V shed 2 bases and J 6 bases; nucleotides not matched to a gene: 5. This CDR3 comprises 15 residues. CDR3 coding DNA: TGTGCCAGCAGCCAAAGTGGCGGGAGGGGCAATGAGCAGTTCTTC. As protein: CASSQSGGRGNEQFF.

This chain connects TRBV7-8 to TRBJ2-7, with TRBD2 identical over 14 bases. The germline V gene encodes CDR1 SGHVS and CDR2 FQNEAQ. There are 19 residues in the CDR3. V lost 5 bases and J lost 5; bases outside the gene matches: 17. CDR3 region: CASSLQTPTTSGRAHEQYF. CDR3 DNA: TGTGCCAGCAGCCTCCAAACCCCTACGACTAGCGGGAGGGCCCACGAGCAGTACTTC. The whole variable domain, remainder taken from reference TRBV7-8 and TRBJ2-7, is GAGVSQSPRYKVAKRGQDVALRCDPISGHVSLFWYQQALGQGPEFLTYFQNEAQLDKSGLPSDRFFAERPEGSVSTLKIQRTQQEDSAVYLCASSLQTPTTSGRAHEQYFGPGTRLTVT.

This chain joins TRBV3-1 (or the pseudogene TRBV3-2) and TRBJ2-5; the match to TRBD2 covers 13 bases. CDR3 length equals 15 residues. Germline CDR1 reads LGHDT; CDR2 reads YNNKEL (reference sequence). With 8 bases clipped from V and 4 bases from J, the junction kept 7 bases outside the gene matches. The CDR3 sequence: CASRWTSGSAETQYF. Here the CDR3 DNA reads TGTGCCAGCCGCTGGACTAGCGGGAGTGCAGAGACCCAGTACTTC.

The chain joins TRBV3-1 (or the pseudogene TRBV3-2) to TRBJ2-6; possibly TRBD1 for D (6 bases). Germline loops: CDR1 LGHDT, CDR2 YNNKEL (reference sequence). This CDR3 comprises 15 residues. V was trimmed by 1 base and J by 4 bases, leaving 8 bases between them. The CDR3 sequence: CASSQVGTGANVLTF. The CDR3 nucleotides read TGTGCCAGCAGCCAAGTGGGGACAGGGGCCAACGTCCTGACTTTC.

The chain joins TRBV7-8 to TRBJ1-5, with D tentatively TRBD1 (6 bases). Trimming cost V 5 bases and J 0 bases, with 11 bases left between them. The CDR3 loop spans 15 amino acids. Germline V lookup: CDR1 SGHVS, CDR2 FQNEAQ. The DNA of the CDR3 is TGTGCCAGCAGCGGCCGGGACACTAGCAATCAGCCCCAGCATTTT. It translates to CASSGRDTSNQPQHF. The full variable domain, its missing parts supplied by reference TRBV7-8 and TRBJ1-5, is GAGVSQSPRYKVAKRGQDVALRCDPISGHVSLFWYQQALGQGPEFLTYFQNEAQLDKSGLPSDRFFAERPEGSVSTLKIQRTQQEDSAVYLCASSGRDTSNQPQHFGDGTRLSIL.